One T cell receptor beta chain is described in this entry. Its cognate antigen is unknown. A single record per CDR3 protein comes from TCRdb applying MiXCR to the 5' RACE reads. The sample consists of hundreds of thousands of distinct CDR3 sequences, roughly 17% of them appearing once. These data belong to a study of T cells after yellow fever vaccination. Study-level findings and limits: The appearance of a small share of clonotypes in both CD4 and CD8 compartments was observed. Abundant clonotypes from the bulk population could contaminate FACS-sorted repertoires. It was the secondary response that reached its peak faster, day 5 versus 15, but it was weaker. Most primary-vaccination clones recurred post-booster (just under 98% CD4, just over 85% CD8).

This TCR was sampled from a man younger than 35 who received the YFV17D yellow fever vaccine. This material consisted of PBMCs, taken 5 to 6 days after the first yellow fever vaccination.

The CDR3 DNA follows: TGTGCCAGCAGCTATGACCCAGAGGCCTACAATGAGCAGTTCTTC. This codes for CASSYDPEAYNEQFF. The rearrangement uses TRBV11-2 and TRBJ2-1; D remains unclear. The germline V and J ends were trimmed by 4 bases and 2 bases, with 12 bases remaining between them. The CDR3 length is 15 residues. Per germline, CDR1 SGHAT and CDR2 FQNNGV.